The TCR beta chain under discussion was sequenced for a study of PD-1 blockade in classical Hodgkin lymphoma. At the level of the study: Patients had nivolumab dosed at 3 mg/kg, delivered intravenously every 2 weeks.

Clones were read by immunoSEQ multiplex PCR, and TCRdb kept only the in-frame ones, dropping some. The sample consists of 100,000 or so clones, about 89% of them appearing once. Relapse was seen in all patients after autologous stem cell transplantation, and brentuximab vedotin exposure was variable. J gave up 5 bases and V 3 bases, and 3 bases lay outside the gene matches. The CDR3 is 15 residues long. Germline V gene sequence: CDR1 LNHDA, CDR2 SQIVND (reference sequence). Points on this clone: Its antigen remains unknown.

Regarding the study as a whole: CD8+ TCR diversity did not rise significantly by C4D1, unlike CD4+. The authors excluded patients who started nivolumab under 1 year after ASCT.

The source material was peripheral blood mononuclear cells (PBMCs), sampled before the second cycle of nivolumab. The genes are TRBV19 and TRBJ1-6; TRBD1 agrees at 8 bases. The sequence came from a human donor with classical Hodgkin lymphoma. The CDR3 region has the DNA TGTGCCAGTAGTATGGGGGGACAGGATAATTCACCCCTCCACTTT. Translation gives CASSMGGQDNSPLHF.